One sample yielded the 11 T cell receptor beta chains listed below, sequenced in a study of shared T cell receptors in the human thymus. Produced via immunoSEQ multiplex PCR; TCRdb's table is partial and in-frame only. The data show roughly 660,000 clones, around 87% seen once. The data also belong to a second study, concerning human thymus T cells.

The specimen was thymocytes. The receptors shown here come from a boy under two years old with a congenital heart defect.

The rearrangement links TRBV7-2 to TRBJ2-1; 8 bases are a match to TRBD1. The V and J ends lost 2 bases and 8 bases, in that order; junction bases with no gene match: 11. Germline CDR1 reads SGHTA; CDR2 reads FQGNSA. The CDR3 has 16 residues. The CDR3 loop is CASSLTDKTGQDEQFF. DNA for the CDR3: TGTGCCAGCAGCTTAACAGACAAAACGGGACAGGATGAGCAGTTCTTC. The variable domain in full, with the rest retrieved from reference TRBV7-2 and TRBJ2-1, is GAGVSQSPSNKVTEKGKDVELRCDPISGHTALYWYRQSLGQGLEFLIYFQGNSAPDKSGLPSDRFSAERTGGSVSTLTIQRTQQEDSAVYLCASSLTDKTGQDEQFFGPGTRLTVL.

This chain uses TRBV2 with TRBJ2-1, with D possibly TRBD1 on 6 matching bases. With 9 bases removed from V and 0 bases from J, the gap between germline ends came to 9 bases. Germline CDR1 and CDR2: SNHLY and FYNNEI. This CDR3 is built from 13 residues. CDR3 loop: CASQGSSYNEQFF. The CDR3 nucleotides read TGTGCCAGTCAGGGGAGCTCCTACAATGAGCAGTTCTTC.

The V and J genes are TRBV4-3 and TRBJ1-2; D not resolved. Trimming pared 1 base from V and 4 bases from J, leaving 10 bases between. The CDR3 contains 14 residues. Germline V gene lookup returns CDR1 LGHNA and CDR2 YSLEER. For the CDR3, the DNA is TGCGCCAGCAGCCAAGGGCGGCCGAGCTATGGCTACACCTTC. It translates to CASSQGRPSYGYTF.

The J gene is TRBJ2-2, the V gene TRBV5-1; D is ambiguous. V was cut by 0 bases and J by 3 bases, with 18 bases left in between. CDR3 size: 18 residues. Germline CDR1 SGHRS, CDR2 YFSETQ. In DNA form, the CDR3 reads TGCGCCAGCAGCTTGGCTACCATAGTACCTTCTTACACCGGGGAGCTGTTTTTT. Encoded protein: CASSLATIVPSYTGELFF.

The sample holds a few counts of this clone. This chain links TRBV28 with TRBJ1-6, with 7 bases aligning to TRBD1. The CDR3 has 16 residues. With 3 bases clipped from V and 7 bases from J, the junction kept 9 bases outside the gene matches. Germline values: CDR1 MDHEN, CDR2 SYDVKM. CDR3 nucleotide sequence: TGTGCCAGCAGTTTTGGGGGGCAGGGGGAAAATTCACCCCTCCACTTT. Protein product: CASSFGGQGENSPLHF.

This chain links TRBV4-3 with TRBJ1-5; D remains ambiguous. V was cut by 2 bases and J by 5 bases, with 16 bases left in between. The length of the CDR3 is 16 residues. CDR1 is LGHNA and CDR2 is YSLEER in the germline V gene. The CDR3 sequence is CASSQRRGSSDQPQHF. CDR3 nucleotide sequence: TGCGCCAGCAGCCAACGTAGAGGGAGTTCGGATCAGCCCCAGCATTTT.

The V gene is TRBV28, the J gene TRBJ2-6; perhaps TRBD1 as D (5 bases). The CDR3 length is 14 residues. With 10 bases removed from V and 2 bases from J, the gap between germline ends came to 12 bases. Per germline, CDR1 MDHEN and CDR2 SYDVKM. DNA for the CDR3: TGTGCCACCCACCCAGGGACTGGGGCCAACGTCCTGACTTTC. This codes for CATHPGTGANVLTF.

CDR3 sequence reads: CASSIGFWTGVSNQPQHF. CDR3 nucleotides: TGTGCCAGTAGTATAGGATTTTGGACAGGGGTCAGCAATCAGCCCCAGCATTTT. This rearrangement joins TRBV19 to TRBJ1-5; 9 bases agree with TRBD1. J was trimmed by 1 base and V by 1 base; bases with no gene match: 8. This CDR3 has 18 residues. From germline, CDR1 is LNHDA and CDR2 SQIVND (reference sequence).

This chain joins TRBV7-2 and TRBJ2-7, with 9 positions matching TRBD1. V was pared by 3 bases and J by 7 bases, with 7 bases of the junction left unmatched. Looked up from germline, CDR1 is SGHTA and CDR2 is FQGNSA. The CDR3 is 14 residues long. CDR3 residues: CASSFRDRVKEQYF. CDR3 in DNA: TGTGCCAGCAGCTTCCGGGACAGGGTGAAGGAGCAGTACTTC.

The CDR3 spells CASSQELADYNEQFF. In DNA, the CDR3 is TGCGCCAGCAGCCAAGAGTTAGCGGACTACAATGAGCAGTTCTTC. The genes are TRBV4-1 and TRBJ2-1; D may be TRBD2 (6 bases). Trimming pared 0 bases from V and 3 bases from J, leaving 9 bases between. Germline CDR1 MGHRA, CDR2 YSYEKL. The length of the CDR3 is 15 residues.

The table lists this clone with a few counts. The chain carries TRBV7-2 and TRBJ2-7; a weak D match, TRBD2 (6 bases). In germline, CDR1 is SGHTA, CDR2 FQGNSA. The V end lost 5 bases, the J end lost 4 bases, and 12 bases lay between the germline ends. The CDR3 loop spans 13 amino acids. CDR3 DNA: TGTGCCAGCAGCCCCCGACTAGGGTACGAGCAGTACTTC. It codes for CASSPRLGYEQYF.